This T cell receptor beta chain stems from a study of radiotherapy plus CTLA-4 blockade in lung cancer. TCRdb's table, derived via immunoSEQ multiplex PCR, lists solely in-frame clones and lacks some. The data contain roughly 73,000 clones, around nine tenths of them singletons. Trimming stripped 4 bases from V and 0 bases from J, with 12 bases between. The germline V gene has CDR1 MDHEN and CDR2 SYDVKM. This CDR3 has 15 amino acids. In chemo-refractory metastatic non-small-cell lung cancer, patients got ipilimumab CTLA-4 blockade together with focal radiation. Of note for this clone: Its specificity is not known.

Study-wide findings and caveats: Some TCR clones had been derived from tumors. These clones expanded in peripheral blood after radiotherapy plus ipilimumab. Early clonal dynamics of blood T cells, together with interferon-beta, were reported as the best response predictor.

The chain recombines TRBV28 with TRBJ2-5; D may correspond to TRBD1 or TRBD2 (6 bases each). This clonotype originated in a human donor with non-small cell lung cancer that progressed on radiotherapy plus ipilimumab. The input for sequencing was peripheral blood, taken from a patient treated with radiotherapy plus ipilimumab. This chain's CDR3 is CASSSAGHNQETQYF. The CDR3 DNA sequence: TGTGCCAGCAGTTCCGCGGGACACAACCAAGAGACCCAGTACTTC.